The source of this TCR beta chain is a study of blood T cell repertoires in COVID-19 (dated by TCRdb to the early 2020s). Turning to the overall study: Samples covering the acute and convalescent phases of COVID-19 were provided by collaborators in the United States, Italy and Spain. A freely available public database, intended as a resource for researchers studying the immune response to SARS-CoV-2, is where the repertoires were released. The material from the prospective study consisted of cDNA or gDNA derived from T cells, B-cell-depleted T cells, or PBMCs. Samples were obtained from the ongoing ImmuneRACE study (first 160 participants) and from 1,000 to 1,500 subjects provided by 6 global collaborators. The dataset comprised deeply sampled blood TCRbeta repertoires from subjects exposed to, actively infected with, or recovered from COVID-19. Where available, HLA class I and class II types were taken from metadata supplied by the sample provider and were not determined by assay-based typing. The sample metadata nearly always contained a de-identified subject ID, COVID-19 status, age in years and sex.

Summary of the overall study and its limitations: How much clinical and demographic metadata was included differed by source and by participant, and the metadata was provided uncurated.

The germline V gene (reference sequence) specifies SGHKS as CDR1 and YYEKEE as CDR2. Its CDR3 holds 16 amino acids, cysteine through phenylalanine. Only the CDR3 part of the read is kept: 48 bases, read in frame from the first base. The V and J ends are trimmed by 1 base and 0 bases, leaving 14 bases between them. Collaborating institutions collected whole blood in K2EDTA tubes following their own protocols. For TCRbeta analysis, collaborators shipped samples as frozen whole blood, isolated PBMCs, or DNA extracted from either of those sample types. TCRbeta CDR3 regions were amplified from genomic DNA by means of the immunoSEQ Assay, a bias-controlled multiplex PCR. As for the authors' bioinformatics: The number of nucleated cells in each sample was estimated from the amplification of reference gene primers within the assay. Sequence reads were collapsed and filtered to measure the absolute abundance of every unique TCRbeta CDR3 rearrangement. For each sample, productive Simpson clonality was calculated as the square root of Simpson's diversity index over productive rearrangements. This immuneACCESS table, as held by TCRdb, lists in-frame sequences with V and J called but not all clones. Of the missing ones, under half trace to an unresolved V gene in checked studies; the others have no known cause. That table gives V, J and clone size, and the DNA gave D and trimming. The sample contains 35,000 to 45,000 clones, approximately 75% of them found a single time. The top ten clonotypes cover 40% to 50% of the sample.

As concerns this clone: Its antigen specificity is not known. No quality values exist for individual bases; no much larger clone is one base distant.

The chain is made from TRBV5-5 and TRBJ2-7; matching of 6 bases hints at TRBD2 as the D gene. This TCR derives from a human donor in a cohort sampled during active or convalescent COVID-19. The donor label of this sample is uncertain. Sequencing was done on a sample of peripheral blood. The bases are TGTGCCAGCAGCTTGTCCCGAGCGGGTAGCTCCTACGAGCAGTACTTC. Its protein is CASSLSRAGSSYEQYF.